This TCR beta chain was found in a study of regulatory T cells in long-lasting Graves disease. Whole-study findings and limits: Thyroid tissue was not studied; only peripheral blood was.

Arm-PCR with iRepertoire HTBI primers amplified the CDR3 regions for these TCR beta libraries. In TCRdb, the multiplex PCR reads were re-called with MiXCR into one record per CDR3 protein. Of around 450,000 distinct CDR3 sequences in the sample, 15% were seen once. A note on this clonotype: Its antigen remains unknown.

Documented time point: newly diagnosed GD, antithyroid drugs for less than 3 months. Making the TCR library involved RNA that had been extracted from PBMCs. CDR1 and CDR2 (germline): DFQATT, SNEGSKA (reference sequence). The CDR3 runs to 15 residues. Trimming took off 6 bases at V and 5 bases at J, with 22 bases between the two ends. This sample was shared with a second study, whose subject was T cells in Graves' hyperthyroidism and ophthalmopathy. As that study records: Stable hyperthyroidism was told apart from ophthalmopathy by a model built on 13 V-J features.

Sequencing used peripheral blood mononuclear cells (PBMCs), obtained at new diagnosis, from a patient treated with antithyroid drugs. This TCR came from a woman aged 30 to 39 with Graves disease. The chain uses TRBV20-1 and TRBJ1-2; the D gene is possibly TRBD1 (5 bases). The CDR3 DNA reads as TGCAGTGCAAGCGGGCAGGGAATTGTGGGGTATGGCTACACCTTC. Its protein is CSASGQGIVGYGYTF.